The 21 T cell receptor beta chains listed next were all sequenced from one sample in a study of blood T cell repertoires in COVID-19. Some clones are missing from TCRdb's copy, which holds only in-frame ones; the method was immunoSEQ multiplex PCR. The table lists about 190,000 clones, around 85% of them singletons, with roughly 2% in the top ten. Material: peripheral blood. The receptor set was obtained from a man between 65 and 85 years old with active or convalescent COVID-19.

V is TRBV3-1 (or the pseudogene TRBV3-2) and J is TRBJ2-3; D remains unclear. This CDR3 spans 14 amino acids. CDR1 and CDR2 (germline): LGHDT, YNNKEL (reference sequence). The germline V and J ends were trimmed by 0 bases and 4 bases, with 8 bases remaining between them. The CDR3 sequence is CASSQDPVADTQYF. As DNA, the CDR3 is TGTGCCAGCAGCCAAGATCCGGTGGCAGATACGCAGTATTTT.

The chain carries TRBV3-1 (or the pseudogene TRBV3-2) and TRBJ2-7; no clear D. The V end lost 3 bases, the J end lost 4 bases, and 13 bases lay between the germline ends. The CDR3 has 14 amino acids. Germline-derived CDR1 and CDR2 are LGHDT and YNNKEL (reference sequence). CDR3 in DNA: TGTGCCAGCAGCCATGAGTTGAATATATACGAGCAGTACTTC. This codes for CASSHELNIYEQYF.

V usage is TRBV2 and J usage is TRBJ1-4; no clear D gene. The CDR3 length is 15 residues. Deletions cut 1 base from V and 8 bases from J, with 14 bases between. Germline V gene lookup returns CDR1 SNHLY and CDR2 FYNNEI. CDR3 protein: CASSEVQGEFEKLFF. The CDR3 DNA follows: TGTGCCAGCAGTGAAGTTCAAGGAGAATTCGAAAAACTGTTTTTT.

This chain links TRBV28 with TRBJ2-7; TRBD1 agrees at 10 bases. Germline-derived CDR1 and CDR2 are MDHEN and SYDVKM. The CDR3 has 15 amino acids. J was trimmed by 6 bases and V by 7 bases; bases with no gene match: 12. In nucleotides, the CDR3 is TGTGCCAGCACTCCGACTGGACAGGGGGTTCTCGAGCAGTACTTC. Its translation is CASTPTGQGVLEQYF.

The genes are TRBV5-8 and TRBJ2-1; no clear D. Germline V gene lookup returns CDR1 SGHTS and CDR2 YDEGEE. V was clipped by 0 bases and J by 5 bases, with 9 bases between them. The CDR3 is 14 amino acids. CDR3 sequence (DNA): TGTGCCAGCAGCTTGGGCGTGAGAAACAATGAGCAGTTCTTC. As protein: CASSLGVRNNEQFF. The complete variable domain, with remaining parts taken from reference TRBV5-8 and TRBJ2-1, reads EAGVTQSPTHLIKTRGQQATLRCSPISGHTSVYWYQQALGLGLQFLLWYDEGEERNRGNFPPRFSGRQFPNYSSELNVNALELEDSALYLCASSLGVRNNEQFFGPGTRLTVL.

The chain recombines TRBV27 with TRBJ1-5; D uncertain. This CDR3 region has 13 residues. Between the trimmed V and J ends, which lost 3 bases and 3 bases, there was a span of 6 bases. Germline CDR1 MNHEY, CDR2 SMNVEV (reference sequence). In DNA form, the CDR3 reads TGTGCCAGCAGTTTGGAGAACAATCAGCCCCAGCATTTT. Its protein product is CASSLENNQPQHF.

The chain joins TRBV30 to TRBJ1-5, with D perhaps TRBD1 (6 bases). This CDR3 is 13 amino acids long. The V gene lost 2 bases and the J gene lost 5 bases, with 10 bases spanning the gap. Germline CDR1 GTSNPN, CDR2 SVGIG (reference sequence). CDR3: CAWSSGGDQPQHF. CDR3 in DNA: TGTGCCTGGAGTTCTGGGGGCGATCAGCCCCAGCATTTT.

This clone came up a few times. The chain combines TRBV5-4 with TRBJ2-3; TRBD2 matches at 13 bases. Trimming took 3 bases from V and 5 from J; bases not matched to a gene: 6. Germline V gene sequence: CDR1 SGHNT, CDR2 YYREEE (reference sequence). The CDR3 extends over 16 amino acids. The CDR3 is CASSSGLAGAGDTQYF. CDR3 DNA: TGTGCCAGCAGCTCCGGACTAGCGGGAGCGGGAGATACGCAGTATTTT.

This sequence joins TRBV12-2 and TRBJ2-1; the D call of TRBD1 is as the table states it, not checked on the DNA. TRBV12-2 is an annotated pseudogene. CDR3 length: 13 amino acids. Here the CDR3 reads CASRSVRRDRGVF. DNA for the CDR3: TGTGCAAGTCGCTCAGTAAGGAGGGACAGGGGGGTCTTC.

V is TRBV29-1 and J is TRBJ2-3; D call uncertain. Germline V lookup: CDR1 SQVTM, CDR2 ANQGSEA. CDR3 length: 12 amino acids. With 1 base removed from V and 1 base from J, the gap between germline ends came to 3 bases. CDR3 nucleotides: TGCAGCGTTGAAGTCGGCACAGATACGCAGTATTTT. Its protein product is CSVEVGTDTQYF.

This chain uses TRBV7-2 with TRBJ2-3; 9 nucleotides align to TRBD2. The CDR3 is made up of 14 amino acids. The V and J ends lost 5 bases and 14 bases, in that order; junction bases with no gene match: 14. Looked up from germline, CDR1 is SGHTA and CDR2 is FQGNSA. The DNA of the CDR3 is TGTGCCAGCAGCCTCCCTGGGGAGCGGGGGGTAGGGTATTTT. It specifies CASSLPGERGVGYF.

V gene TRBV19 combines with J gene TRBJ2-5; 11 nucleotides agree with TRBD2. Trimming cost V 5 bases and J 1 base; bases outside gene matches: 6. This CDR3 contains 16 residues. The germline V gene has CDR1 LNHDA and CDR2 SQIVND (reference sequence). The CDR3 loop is CASSVASGGPQETQYF. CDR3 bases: TGTGCCAGTAGTGTTGCTAGCGGGGGGCCCCAAGAGACCCAGTACTTC.

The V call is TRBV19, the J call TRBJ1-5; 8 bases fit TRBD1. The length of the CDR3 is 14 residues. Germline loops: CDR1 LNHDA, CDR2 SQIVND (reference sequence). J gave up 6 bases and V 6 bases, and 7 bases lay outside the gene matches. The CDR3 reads CASRTGEIRQPQHF. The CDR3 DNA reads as TGTGCCAGTAGGACAGGGGAGATCCGTCAGCCCCAGCATTTT. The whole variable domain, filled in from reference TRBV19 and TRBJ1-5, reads DGGITQSPKYLFRKEGQNVTLSCEQNLNHDAMYWYRQDPGQGLRLIYYSQIVNDFQKGDIAEGYSVSREKKESFPLTVTSAQKNPTAFYLCASRTGEIRQPQHFGDGTRLSIL.

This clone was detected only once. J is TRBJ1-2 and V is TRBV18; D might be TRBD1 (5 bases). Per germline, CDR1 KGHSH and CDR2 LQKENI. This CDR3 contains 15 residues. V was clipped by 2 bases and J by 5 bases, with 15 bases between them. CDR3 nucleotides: TGTGCCAGCTCACCAGGGGGAGGGCCTCAATATGGCTACACCTTC. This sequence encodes CASSPGGGPQYGYTF.

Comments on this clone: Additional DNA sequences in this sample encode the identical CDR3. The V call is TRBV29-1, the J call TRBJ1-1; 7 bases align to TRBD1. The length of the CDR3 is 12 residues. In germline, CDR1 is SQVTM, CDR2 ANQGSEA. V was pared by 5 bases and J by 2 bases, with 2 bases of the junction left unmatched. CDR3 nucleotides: TGCAGCGTTCGACAGGGAAACACTGAAGCTTTCTTT. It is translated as CSVRQGNTEAFF.

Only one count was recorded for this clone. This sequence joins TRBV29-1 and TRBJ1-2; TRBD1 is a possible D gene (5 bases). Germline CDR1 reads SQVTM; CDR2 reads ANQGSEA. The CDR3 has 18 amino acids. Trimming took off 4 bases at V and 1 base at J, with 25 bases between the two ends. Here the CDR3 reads CSVGVLGGRASNNYGYTF. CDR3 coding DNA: TGCAGCGTTGGGGTCTTGGGCGGCAGGGCCTCTAATAACTATGGCTACACCTTC.

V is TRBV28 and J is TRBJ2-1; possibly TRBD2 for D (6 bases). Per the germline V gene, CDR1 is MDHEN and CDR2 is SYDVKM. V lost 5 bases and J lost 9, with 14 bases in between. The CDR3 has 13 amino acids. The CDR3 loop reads CASSQLAFGEQFF. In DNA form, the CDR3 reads TGTGCCAGCAGTCAACTAGCCTTCGGTGAGCAGTTCTTC.

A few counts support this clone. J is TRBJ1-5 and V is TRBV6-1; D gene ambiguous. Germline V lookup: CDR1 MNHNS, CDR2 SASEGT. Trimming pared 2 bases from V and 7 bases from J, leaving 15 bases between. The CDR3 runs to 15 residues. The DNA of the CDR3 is TGTGCCAGCAGTGAAATGTCTCCGGCTAGCCAGCCCCAGCATTTT. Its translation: CASSEMSPASQPQHF.

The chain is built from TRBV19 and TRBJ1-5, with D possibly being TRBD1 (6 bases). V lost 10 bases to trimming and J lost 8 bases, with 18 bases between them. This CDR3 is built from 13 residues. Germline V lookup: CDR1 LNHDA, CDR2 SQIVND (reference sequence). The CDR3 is CATQDSLSKPQHF. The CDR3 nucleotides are TGTGCCACCCAGGACAGCCTCTCAAAGCCCCAGCATTTT.

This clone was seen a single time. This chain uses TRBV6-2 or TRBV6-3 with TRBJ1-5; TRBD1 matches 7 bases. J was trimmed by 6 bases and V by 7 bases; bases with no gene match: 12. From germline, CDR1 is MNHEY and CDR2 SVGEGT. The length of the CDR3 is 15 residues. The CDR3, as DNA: TGTGCCAGCAACCCCCAGGGGGGACCAAGTCAGCCCCAGCATTTT. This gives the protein CASNPQGGPSQPQHF.

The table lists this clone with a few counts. CDR3: CASSLARGGRKFF. CDR3 in DNA: TGTGCCAGCAGCTTAGCTCGTGGCGGTCGAAAGTTCTTC. The chain couples TRBV11-2 to TRBJ2-1; D remains ambiguous. The CDR3 covers 13 residues. V lost 1 base to trimming and J lost 14 bases, with 15 bases between them. Germline-derived CDR1 and CDR2 are SGHAT and FQNNGV. Full variable domain (missing parts from reference TRBV11-2 and TRBJ2-1): EAGVAQSPRYKIIEKRQSVAFWCNPISGHATLYWYQQILGQGPKLLIQFQNNGVVDDSQLPKDRFSAERLKGVDSTLKIQPAKLEDSAVYLCASSLARGGRKFFGPGTRLTVL.